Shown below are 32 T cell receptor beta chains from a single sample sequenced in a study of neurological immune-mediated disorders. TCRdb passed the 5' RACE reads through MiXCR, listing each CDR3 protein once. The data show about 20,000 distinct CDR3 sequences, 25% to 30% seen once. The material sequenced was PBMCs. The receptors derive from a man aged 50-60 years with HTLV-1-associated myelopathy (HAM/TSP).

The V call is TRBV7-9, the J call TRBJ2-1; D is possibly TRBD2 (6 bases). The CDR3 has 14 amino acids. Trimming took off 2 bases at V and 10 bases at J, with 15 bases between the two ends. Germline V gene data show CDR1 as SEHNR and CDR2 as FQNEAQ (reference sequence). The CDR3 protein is CASSLSGGSREQFF. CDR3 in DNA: TGTGCCAGCAGCTTAAGTGGGGGGAGTCGGGAGCAGTTCTTC.

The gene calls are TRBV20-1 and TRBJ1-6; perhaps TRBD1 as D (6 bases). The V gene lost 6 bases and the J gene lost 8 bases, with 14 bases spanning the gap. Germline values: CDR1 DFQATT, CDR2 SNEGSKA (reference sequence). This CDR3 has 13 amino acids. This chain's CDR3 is CSARGAFDSPLHF. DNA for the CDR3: TGCAGTGCCAGGGGAGCTTTCGATTCACCCCTCCACTTT.

For the CDR3, the DNA is TGCGCCAGCAGATCCTCGGCGGGGGGGCATGAAGATACGCAGTATTTT. Its translation is CASRSSAGGHEDTQYF. The V and J genes are TRBV4-3 and TRBJ2-3; the match to TRBD2 covers 9 bases. The junction had 12 bases not matched to a gene; V was cut back by 6 bases and J by 5 bases. CDR1 and CDR2 from the germline V gene are LGHNA and YSLEER. The CDR3 is 16 residues long.

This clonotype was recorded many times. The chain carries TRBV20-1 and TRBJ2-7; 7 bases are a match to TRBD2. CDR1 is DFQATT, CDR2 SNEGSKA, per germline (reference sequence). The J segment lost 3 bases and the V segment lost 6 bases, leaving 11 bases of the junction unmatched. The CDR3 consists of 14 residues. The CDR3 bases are TGCAGTGCCCACGGTGTCGGCGGGAGCTACGAGCAGTACTTC. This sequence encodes CSAHGVGGSYEQYF.

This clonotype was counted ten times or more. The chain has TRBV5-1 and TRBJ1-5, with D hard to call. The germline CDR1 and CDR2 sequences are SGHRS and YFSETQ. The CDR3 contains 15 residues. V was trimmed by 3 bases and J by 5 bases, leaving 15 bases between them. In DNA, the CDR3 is TGCGCCAGCAGCTCCCTCGGACTGAACGATCAGCCCCAGCATTTT. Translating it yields CASSSLGLNDQPQHF.

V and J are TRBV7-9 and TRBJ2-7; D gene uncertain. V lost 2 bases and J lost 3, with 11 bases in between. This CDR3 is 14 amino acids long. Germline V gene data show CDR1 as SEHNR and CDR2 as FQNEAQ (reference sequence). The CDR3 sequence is CASSLSGPIYEQYF. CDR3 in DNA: TGTGCCAGCAGCTTATCAGGACCGATCTACGAGCAGTACTTC.

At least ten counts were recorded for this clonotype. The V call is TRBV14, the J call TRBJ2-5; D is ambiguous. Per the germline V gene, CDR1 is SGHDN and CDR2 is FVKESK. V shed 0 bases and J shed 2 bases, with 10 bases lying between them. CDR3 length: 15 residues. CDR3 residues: CASSQDRASQETQYF. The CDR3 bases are TGTGCCAGCAGCCAAGATCGAGCGAGTCAAGAGACCCAGTACTTC.

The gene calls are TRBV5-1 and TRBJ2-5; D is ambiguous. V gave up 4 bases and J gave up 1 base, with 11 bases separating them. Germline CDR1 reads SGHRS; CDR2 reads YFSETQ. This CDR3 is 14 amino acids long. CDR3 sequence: CASSPDWGQETQYF. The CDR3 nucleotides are TGCGCCAGCAGCCCCGACTGGGGCCAAGAGACCCAGTACTTC.

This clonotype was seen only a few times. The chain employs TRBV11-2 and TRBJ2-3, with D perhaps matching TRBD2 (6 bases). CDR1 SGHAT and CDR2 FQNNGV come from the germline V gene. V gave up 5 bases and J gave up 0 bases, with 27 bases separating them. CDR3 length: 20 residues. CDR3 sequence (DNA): TGTGCCAGCAGCGTTTCGGGGGTGAACGTCGCTAGAACTAGCACAGATACGCAGTATTTT. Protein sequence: CASSVSGVNVARTSTDTQYF. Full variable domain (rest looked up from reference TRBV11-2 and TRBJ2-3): EAGVAQSPRYKIIEKRQSVAFWCNPISGHATLYWYQQILGQGPKLLIQFQNNGVVDDSQLPKDRFSAERLKGVDSTLKIQPAKLEDSAVYLCASSVSGVNVARTSTDTQYFGPGTRLTVL.

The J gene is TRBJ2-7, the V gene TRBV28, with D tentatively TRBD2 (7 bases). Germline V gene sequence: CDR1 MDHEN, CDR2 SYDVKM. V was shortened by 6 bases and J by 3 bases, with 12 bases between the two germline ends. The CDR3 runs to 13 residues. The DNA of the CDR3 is TGTGCCAGCAGAGGGGGGGTTGGCTACGAGCAGTACTTC. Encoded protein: CASRGGVGYEQYF.

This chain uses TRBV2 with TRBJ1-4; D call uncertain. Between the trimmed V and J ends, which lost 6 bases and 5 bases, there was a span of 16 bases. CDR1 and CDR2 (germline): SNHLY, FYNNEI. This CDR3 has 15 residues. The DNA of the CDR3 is TGTGCCAGCAGCGCTTCCGGGAACACCAATGAAAAACTGTTTTTT. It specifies CASSASGNTNEKLFF.

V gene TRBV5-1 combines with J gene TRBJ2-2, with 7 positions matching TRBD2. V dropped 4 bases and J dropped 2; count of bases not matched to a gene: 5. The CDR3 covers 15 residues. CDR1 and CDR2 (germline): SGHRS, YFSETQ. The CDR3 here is CASSTPGGNTGELFF. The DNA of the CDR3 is TGCGCCAGCAGCACTCCGGGGGGAAACACCGGGGAGCTGTTTTTT.

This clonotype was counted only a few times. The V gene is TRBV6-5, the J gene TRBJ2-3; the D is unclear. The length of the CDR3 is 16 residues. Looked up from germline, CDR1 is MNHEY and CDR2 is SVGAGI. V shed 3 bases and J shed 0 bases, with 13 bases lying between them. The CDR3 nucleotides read TGTGCCAGCAGTTATAAGCGACTTCTGAGCACAGATACGCAGTATTTT. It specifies CASSYKRLLSTDTQYF.

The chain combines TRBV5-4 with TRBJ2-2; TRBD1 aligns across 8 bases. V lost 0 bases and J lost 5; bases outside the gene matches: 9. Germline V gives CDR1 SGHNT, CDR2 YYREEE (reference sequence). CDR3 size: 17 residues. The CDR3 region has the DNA TGTGCCAGCAGCTTGGCAGGGGGCCTCTTACGTACCGGGGAGCTGTTTTTT. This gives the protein CASSLAGGLLRTGELFF.

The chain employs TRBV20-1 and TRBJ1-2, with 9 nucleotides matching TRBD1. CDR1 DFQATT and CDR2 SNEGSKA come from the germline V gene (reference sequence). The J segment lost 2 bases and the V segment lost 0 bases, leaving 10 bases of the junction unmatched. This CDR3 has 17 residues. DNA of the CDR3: TGCAGTGCTAGAGATCCCACGAACAGGGGGCTAAACTATGGCTACACCTTC. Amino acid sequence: CSARDPTNRGLNYGYTF.

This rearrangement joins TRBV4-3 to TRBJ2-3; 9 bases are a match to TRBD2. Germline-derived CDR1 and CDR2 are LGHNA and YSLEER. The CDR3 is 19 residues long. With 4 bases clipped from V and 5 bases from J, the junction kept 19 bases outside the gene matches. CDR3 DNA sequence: TGCGCCAGCAGCCGCCAAGGACAGGCTGGCGGGGGGGCCTTAGATACGCAGTATTTT. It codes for CASSRQGQAGGGALDTQYF.

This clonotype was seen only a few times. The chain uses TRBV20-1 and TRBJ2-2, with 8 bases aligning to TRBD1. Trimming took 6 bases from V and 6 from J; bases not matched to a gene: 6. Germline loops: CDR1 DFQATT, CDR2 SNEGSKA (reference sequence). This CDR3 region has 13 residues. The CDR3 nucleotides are TGCAGTGCGGACAGGGATAACGCCGGGGAGCTGTTTTTT. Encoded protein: CSADRDNAGELFF.

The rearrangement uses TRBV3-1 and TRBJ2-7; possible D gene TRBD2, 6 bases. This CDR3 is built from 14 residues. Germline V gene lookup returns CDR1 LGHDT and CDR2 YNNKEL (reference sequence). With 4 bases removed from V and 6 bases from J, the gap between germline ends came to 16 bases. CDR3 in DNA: TGTGCCAGCAGCCCCCGCGAGAGGGGAGGCGAGCAGTACTTC. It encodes CASSPRERGGEQYF.

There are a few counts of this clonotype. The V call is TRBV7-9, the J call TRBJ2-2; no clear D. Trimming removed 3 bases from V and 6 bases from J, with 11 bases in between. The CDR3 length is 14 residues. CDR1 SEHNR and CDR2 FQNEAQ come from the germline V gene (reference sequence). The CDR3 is CASSFSKGPGELFF. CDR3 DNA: TGTGCCAGCAGCTTTTCGAAGGGCCCCGGGGAGCTGTTTTTT.

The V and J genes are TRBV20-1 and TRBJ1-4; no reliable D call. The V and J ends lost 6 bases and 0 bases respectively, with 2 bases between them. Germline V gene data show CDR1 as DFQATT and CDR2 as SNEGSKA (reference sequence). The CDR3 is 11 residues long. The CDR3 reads CSAATNEKLFF. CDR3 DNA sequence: TGCAGTGCGGCAACTAATGAAAAACTGTTTTTT.

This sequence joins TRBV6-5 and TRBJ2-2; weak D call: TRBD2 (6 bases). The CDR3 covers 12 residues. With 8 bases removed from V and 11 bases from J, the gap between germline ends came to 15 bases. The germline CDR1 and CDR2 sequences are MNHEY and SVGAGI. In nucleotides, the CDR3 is TGTGCCAGCGGTACTAGCTACGAAGAGCTGTTTTTT. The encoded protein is CASGTSYEELFF.

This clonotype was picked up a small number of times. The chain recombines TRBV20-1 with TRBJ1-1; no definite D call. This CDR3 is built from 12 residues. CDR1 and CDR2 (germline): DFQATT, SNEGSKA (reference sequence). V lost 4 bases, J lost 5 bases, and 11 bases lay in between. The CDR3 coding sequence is TGCAGTGCTAAGGAAATAAGTACTGAAGCTTTCTTT. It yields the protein CSAKEISTEAFF.

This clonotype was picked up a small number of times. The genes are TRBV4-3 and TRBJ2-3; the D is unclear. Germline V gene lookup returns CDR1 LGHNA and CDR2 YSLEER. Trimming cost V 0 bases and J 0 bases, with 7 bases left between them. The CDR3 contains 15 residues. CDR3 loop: CASSQDGLSTDTQYF. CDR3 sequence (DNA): TGCGCCAGCAGCCAAGACGGGCTTAGCACAGATACGCAGTATTTT.

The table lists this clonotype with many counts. The CDR3 nucleotides read TGCAGTGCAGCCACTTACGGGAATTCACCCCTCCACTTT. Translating it yields CSAATYGNSPLHF. The chain has TRBV20-1 and TRBJ1-6, with D unresolved. Trimming shortened V by 6 bases and J by 7 bases, and 13 bases separated the two germline ends. The CDR3 extends over 13 amino acids. The germline V gene encodes CDR1 DFQATT and CDR2 SNEGSKA (reference sequence).

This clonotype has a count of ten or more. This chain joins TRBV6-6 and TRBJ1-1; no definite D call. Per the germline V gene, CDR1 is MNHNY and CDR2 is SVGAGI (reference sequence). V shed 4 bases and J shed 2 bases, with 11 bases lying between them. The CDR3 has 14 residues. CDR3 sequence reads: CASSLRGSNTEAFF. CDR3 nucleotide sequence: TGTGCCAGCAGTTTACGTGGGTCCAACACTGAAGCTTTCTTT.

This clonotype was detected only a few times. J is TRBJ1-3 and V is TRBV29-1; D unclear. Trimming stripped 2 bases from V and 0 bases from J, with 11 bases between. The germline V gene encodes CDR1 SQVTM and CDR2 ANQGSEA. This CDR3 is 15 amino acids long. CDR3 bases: TGCAGCGTTGAAAAGGATCCCAACTCTGGAAACACCATATATTTT. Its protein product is CSVEKDPNSGNTIYF.

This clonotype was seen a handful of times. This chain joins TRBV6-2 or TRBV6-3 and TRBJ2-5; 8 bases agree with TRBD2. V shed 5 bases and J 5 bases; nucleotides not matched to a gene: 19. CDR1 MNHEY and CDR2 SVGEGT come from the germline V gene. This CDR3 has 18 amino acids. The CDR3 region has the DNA TGTGCCAGCAGTCCCCTAACTAGCGGCCCCGGATCGGGCGAGACCCAGTACTTC. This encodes CASSPLTSGPGSGETQYF.

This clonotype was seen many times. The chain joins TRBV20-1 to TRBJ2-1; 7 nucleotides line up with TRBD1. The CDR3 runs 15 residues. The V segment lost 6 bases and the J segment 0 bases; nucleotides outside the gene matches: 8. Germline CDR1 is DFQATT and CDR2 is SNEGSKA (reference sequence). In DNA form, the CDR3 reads TGCAGTGCGCCCCGGACAGGCTTCTCCTACAATGAGCAGTTCTTC. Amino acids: CSAPRTGFSYNEQFF.

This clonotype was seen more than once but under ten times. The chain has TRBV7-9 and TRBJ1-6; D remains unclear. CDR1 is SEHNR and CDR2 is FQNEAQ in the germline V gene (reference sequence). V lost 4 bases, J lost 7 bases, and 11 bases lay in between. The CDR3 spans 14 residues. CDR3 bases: TGTGCCAGCAGCTCCCTAAGCCCCAATTCACCCCTCCACTTT. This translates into CASSSLSPNSPLHF.

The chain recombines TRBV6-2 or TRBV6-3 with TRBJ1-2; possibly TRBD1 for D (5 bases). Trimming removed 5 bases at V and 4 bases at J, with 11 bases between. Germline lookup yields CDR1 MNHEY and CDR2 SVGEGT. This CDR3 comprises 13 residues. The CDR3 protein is CASSPRGVYGYTF. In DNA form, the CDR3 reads TGTGCCAGCAGTCCCCGGGGGGTCTATGGCTACACCTTC.

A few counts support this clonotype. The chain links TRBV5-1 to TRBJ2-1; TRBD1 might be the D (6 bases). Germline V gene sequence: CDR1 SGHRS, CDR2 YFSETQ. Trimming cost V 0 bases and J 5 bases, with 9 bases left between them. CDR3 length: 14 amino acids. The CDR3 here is CASSLGTANNEQFF. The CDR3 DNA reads TGCGCCAGCAGCTTGGGGACAGCTAACAATGAGCAGTTCTTC.

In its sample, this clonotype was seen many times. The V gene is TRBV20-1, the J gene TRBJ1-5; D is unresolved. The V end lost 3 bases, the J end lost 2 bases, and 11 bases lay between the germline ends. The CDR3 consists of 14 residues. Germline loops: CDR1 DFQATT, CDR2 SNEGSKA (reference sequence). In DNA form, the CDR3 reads TGCAGTGCTAGCCGACCCGGGGGCAATCAGCCCCAGCATTTT. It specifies CSASRPGGNQPQHF.